Below are 15 T cell receptor beta chains sequenced from a single sample in a study of T cells in Graves' hyperthyroidism and ophthalmopathy. The TCR beta CDR3 regions underwent amplification using RNA transcripts as the source. First-round RT-PCR with HTBI primers amplified the TCR CDR3 region. A single record per CDR3 protein comes from TCRdb applying MiXCR to the multiplex PCR reads. The sample records 490,000 or so distinct CDR3 sequences, roughly 23% being singletons. Sequencing was carried out using blood. The origin of the receptors is a woman in her seventies with Graves' ophthalmopathy.

This clonotype was observed at least ten times. This chain joins TRBV6-5 and TRBJ2-7, with 11 bases that match TRBD2. V gave up 0 bases and J gave up 0 bases; unmatched junction bases: 7. Germline V gene lookup returns CDR1 MNHEY and CDR2 SVGAGI. The CDR3 is 18 residues long. The CDR3 sequence: CASSYSRLAGKHSYEQYF. The CDR3 DNA sequence: TGTGCCAGCAGTTACTCGAGACTAGCGGGAAAACACTCCTACGAGCAGTACTTC.

This clonotype was picked up many times. The chain is built from TRBV11-2 and TRBJ2-7; TRBD2 matches at 7 bases. CDR1 SGHAT and CDR2 FQNNGV come from the germline V gene. The CDR3 sequence is 11 residues long. The V and J ends lost 3 bases and 7 bases, in that order; junction bases with no gene match: 0. CDR3 DNA sequence: TGTGCCAGCAGCTTCGGGGGGGAGCAGTACTTC. Its translation is CASSFGGEQYF.

At least ten counts were recorded for this clonotype. This chain connects TRBV11-2 to TRBJ2-7; D is undetermined. The V gene's germline CDR1 is SGHAT and CDR2 FQNNGV. This CDR3 contains 14 residues. The V and J ends lost 1 base and 0 bases respectively, with 7 bases between them. The CDR3 nucleotides read TGTGCCAGCAGCTTAGTACAGTTCTCCTACGAGCAGTACTTC. Amino acids: CASSLVQFSYEQYF. The full variable domain, with the rest looked up from reference TRBV11-2 and TRBJ2-7, is EAGVAQSPRYKIIEKRQSVAFWCNPISGHATLYWYQQILGQGPKLLIQFQNNGVVDDSQLPKDRFSAERLKGVDSTLKIQPAKLEDSAVYLCASSLVQFSYEQYFGPGTRLTVT.

This clonotype was counted only a few times. The chain links TRBV28 to TRBJ2-5, with 11 bases fitting TRBD2. CDR3 length: 17 residues. CDR1 and CDR2 (germline): MDHEN, SYDVKM. V gave up 2 bases and J gave up 1 base; unmatched junction bases: 6. In nucleotides, the CDR3 is TGTGCCAGCAGTTTAAATTGGGGACTAGCGGTCCAAGAGACCCAGTACTTC. As protein: CASSLNWGLAVQETQYF.

This clonotype was found a few times. V usage is TRBV6-1 and J usage is TRBJ1-3, with TRBD1 matching over 7 bases. Trimming took 2 bases from V and 0 from J; bases not matched to a gene: 4. Germline values: CDR1 MNHNS, CDR2 SASEGT. The CDR3 is 16 amino acids. The CDR3 region is CASSESGTDSGNTIYF. The CDR3, as DNA: TGTGCCAGCAGTGAATCCGGGACAGACTCTGGAAACACCATATATTTT.

This clonotype occurred a few times. This chain links TRBV14 with TRBJ1-2, with no clear D. V gave up 4 bases and J gave up 3 bases, with 15 bases separating them. Germline V gives CDR1 SGHDN, CDR2 FVKESK. The CDR3 covers 15 residues. The CDR3 DNA reads as TGTGCCAGCAGCCCGTGGACGGCTCCGGACTATGGCTACACCTTC. It encodes CASSPWTAPDYGYTF.

The genes are TRBV7-9 and TRBJ2-2; D is ambiguous. This CDR3 comprises 11 residues. The V gene's germline CDR1 is SEHNR and CDR2 FQNEAQ (reference sequence). Trimming removed 5 bases at V and 9 bases at J, with 7 bases between. CDR3 bases: TGTGCCAGCAGCCCTCCGTGGGAGCTGTTTTTT. Translation gives CASSPPWELFF.

There are a few counts of this clonotype. The chain recombines TRBV30 with TRBJ2-2; a weak D match, TRBD2 (6 bases). This CDR3 has 15 amino acids. Germline assignment: CDR1 GTSNPN and CDR2 SVGIG (reference sequence). The V and J ends lost 3 bases and 6 bases respectively, with 17 bases between them. The CDR3 reads CAWSELRRGAGELFF. For the CDR3, the DNA is TGTGCCTGGAGCGAACTGCGGAGGGGAGCCGGGGAGCTGTTTTTT.

This rearrangement joins TRBV12-3 or TRBV12-4 to TRBJ2-1, with unresolved D. The V gene lost 7 bases and the J gene lost 6 bases, with 13 bases spanning the gap. The CDR3 contains 13 residues. CDR3 sequence (DNA): TGTGCCAGCACCTATGGACCTCCCAATGAGCAGTTCTTC. This encodes CASTYGPPNEQFF.

V usage is TRBV7-9 and J usage is TRBJ2-1; 8 bases agree with TRBD2. The germline V gene has CDR1 SEHNR and CDR2 FQNEAQ (reference sequence). With 6 bases clipped from V and 5 bases from J, the junction kept 6 bases outside the gene matches. The CDR3 is 14 amino acids. The CDR3 sequence is CASREGSGNNEQFF. Written as DNA, the CDR3 is TGTGCCAGCAGGGAGGGTAGCGGGAACAATGAGCAGTTCTTC. Combining the CDR3 with reference TRBV7-9 and TRBJ2-1 gives the whole variable domain DTGVSQNPRHKITKRGQNVTFRCDPISEHNRLYWYRQTLGQGPEFLTYFQNEAQLEKSRLLSDRFSAERPKGSFSTLEIQRTEQGDSAMYLCASREGSGNNEQFFGPGTRLTVL.

The V call is TRBV11-2, the J call TRBJ2-5; the D is unclear. The CDR3 runs 13 residues. With 8 bases removed from V and 5 bases from J, the gap between germline ends came to 15 bases. From germline, CDR1 is SGHAT and CDR2 FQNNGV. Written as DNA, the CDR3 is TGTGCCAGCGGGTTGGTGGGTGCGGAGACCCAGTACTTC. Residues: CASGLVGAETQYF.

The chain recombines TRBV5-1 with TRBJ2-5, with 8 bases identical to TRBD1. V lost 1 base and J lost 2; bases outside the gene matches: 7. Germline CDR1 reads SGHRS; CDR2 reads YFSETQ. The CDR3 is 16 amino acids. Written as DNA, the CDR3 is TGCGCCAGCAGCTTGTGGGGCAGGGGGCGTCAAGAGACCCAGTACTTC. This sequence encodes CASSLWGRGRQETQYF.

The V and J genes are TRBV6-4 and TRBJ2-2, with D perhaps matching TRBD2 (6 bases). V was cut by 7 bases and J by 7 bases, with 16 bases left in between. Germline loops: CDR1 MRHNA, CDR2 SNTAGT. The CDR3 consists of 14 residues. The chain's CDR3 is CASMDGGNGGELFF. CDR3 bases: TGTGCCAGCATGGACGGAGGGAATGGCGGGGAGCTGTTTTTT.

The J gene is TRBJ1-5, the V gene TRBV28, with 10 positions matching TRBD1. The V gene end was trimmed by 5 bases and the J gene end by 7 bases; junction bases not matched to a gene: 8. The CDR3 is 15 amino acids. In germline, CDR1 is MDHEN, CDR2 SYDVKM. CDR3 in DNA: TGTGCCAGCAGTCCGGTCCCGACAGGGGGCCAGCCCCAGCATTTT. Residues: CASSPVPTGGQPQHF. Full variable domain (rest looked up from reference TRBV28 and TRBJ1-5): DVKVTQSSRYLVKRTGEKVFLECVQDMDHENMFWYRQDPGLGLRLIYFSYDVKMKEKGDIPEGYSVSREKKERFSLILESASTNQTSMYLCASSPVPTGGQPQHFGDGTRLSIL.

This clonotype has a count of ten or more. V gene TRBV11-2 combines with J gene TRBJ2-5, with unresolved D. This CDR3 region has 14 residues. The V and J ends lost 0 bases and 7 bases respectively, with 12 bases between them. Germline V gene lookup returns CDR1 SGHAT and CDR2 FQNNGV. Here the CDR3 reads CASSLEGRLGTQYF. The DNA for the CDR3 is TGTGCCAGCAGCTTAGAAGGGCGGCTGGGGACCCAGTACTTC. Full variable domain (missing parts from reference TRBV11-2 and TRBJ2-5): EAGVAQSPRYKIIEKRQSVAFWCNPISGHATLYWYQQILGQGPKLLIQFQNNGVVDDSQLPKDRFSAERLKGVDSTLKIQPAKLEDSAVYLCASSLEGRLGTQYFGPGTRLLVL.